This TCR beta chain was captured in a study of T cell responses to AZD1222 COVID-19 vaccine. Using immunoSEQ multiplex PCR, the repertoire was profiled, and TCRdb retains in-frame clones only, with some absent. The sample shows under 150,000 clones, 85% to 90% of them seen only once. Findings of the study overall: When two AZD1222 doses had been given, Spike-specific TCR breadth and depth rose. At study baseline, merely roughly 6 AZD1222 recipients were seropositive. Unmutated variant regions reportedly attract nearly half of all spike-specific TCRs. No repertoire was sampled before or during the peak T cell response, only after it.

Germline V lookup: CDR1 MNHEY, CDR2 SVGAGI. The CDR3 covers 15 residues. Trimming removed 6 bases at V and 2 bases at J, with 14 bases between. On this clone itself: Its antigen remains unidentified.

V usage is TRBV6-5 and J usage is TRBJ1-5; D remains ambiguous. The sequencing here drew on peripheral blood, taken on day 0 of AZD1222 vaccination. The TCR originated in an adult in good health. CDR3 nucleotides: TGTGCCAGCAGACCCCTGAGGATGGGCAATCAGCCCCAGCATTTT. Amino acid sequence: CASRPLRMGNQPQHF.